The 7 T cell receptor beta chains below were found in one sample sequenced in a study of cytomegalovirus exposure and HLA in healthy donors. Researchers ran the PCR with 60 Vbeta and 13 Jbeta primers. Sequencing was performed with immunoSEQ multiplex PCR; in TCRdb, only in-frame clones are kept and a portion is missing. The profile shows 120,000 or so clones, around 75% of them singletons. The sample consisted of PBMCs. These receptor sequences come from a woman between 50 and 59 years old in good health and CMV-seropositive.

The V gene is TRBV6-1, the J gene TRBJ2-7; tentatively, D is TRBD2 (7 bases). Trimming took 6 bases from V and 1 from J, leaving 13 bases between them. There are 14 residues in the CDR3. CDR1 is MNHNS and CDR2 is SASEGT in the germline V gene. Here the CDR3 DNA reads TGTGCCAGCAGGACCGGGGGGACATCCTACGAGCAGTACTTC. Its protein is CASRTGGTSYEQYF.

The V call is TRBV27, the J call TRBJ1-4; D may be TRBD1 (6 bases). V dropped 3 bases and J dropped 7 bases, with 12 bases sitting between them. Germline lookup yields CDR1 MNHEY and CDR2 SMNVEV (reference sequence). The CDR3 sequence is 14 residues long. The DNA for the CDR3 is TGTGCCAGCAGTTTGAACAGGGTCGTTGAAAAACTGTTTTTT. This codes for CASSLNRVVEKLFF.

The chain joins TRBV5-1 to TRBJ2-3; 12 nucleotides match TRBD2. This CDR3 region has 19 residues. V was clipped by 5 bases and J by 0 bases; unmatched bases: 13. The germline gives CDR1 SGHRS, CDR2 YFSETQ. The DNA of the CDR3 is TGCGCCAGCAGGCAGACCGGGACTAGCGGGCCACTAAGCACAGATACGCAGTATTTT. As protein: CASRQTGTSGPLSTDTQYF. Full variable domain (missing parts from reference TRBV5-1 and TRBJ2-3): KAGVTQTPRYLIKTRGQQVTLSCSPISGHRSVSWYQQTPGQGLQFLFEYFSETQRNKGNFPGRFSGRQFSNSRSEMNVSTLELGDSALYLCASRQTGTSGPLSTDTQYFGPGTRLTVL.

The CDR3 DNA reads TGTGCCAGCCTTCCGTGGGGAGGCGGGAGAGCGGGGGGTACGCAGTATTTT. Protein: CASLPWGGGRAGGTQYF. The chain links TRBV11-2 to TRBJ2-3; 9 nucleotides match TRBD2. Losses at the gene ends were 8 bases for V and 8 bases for J; bases not matched to a gene: 20. Germline values: CDR1 SGHAT, CDR2 FQNNGV. The CDR3 loop spans 17 amino acids.

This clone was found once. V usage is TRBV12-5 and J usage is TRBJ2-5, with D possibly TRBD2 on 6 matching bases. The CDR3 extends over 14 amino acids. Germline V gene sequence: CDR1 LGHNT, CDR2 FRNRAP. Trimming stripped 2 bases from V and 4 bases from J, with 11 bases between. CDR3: CASGLFVGGETQYF. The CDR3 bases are TGTGCTAGTGGTTTGTTCGTGGGGGGAGAGACCCAGTACTTC.

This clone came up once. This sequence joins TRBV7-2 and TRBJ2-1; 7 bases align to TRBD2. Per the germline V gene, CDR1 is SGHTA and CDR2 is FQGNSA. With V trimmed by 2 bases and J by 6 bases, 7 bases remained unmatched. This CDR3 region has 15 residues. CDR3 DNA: TGTGCCAGCAGCTTAAGGACTAGGGCCATCAATGAGCAGTTCTTC. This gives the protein CASSLRTRAINEQFF.

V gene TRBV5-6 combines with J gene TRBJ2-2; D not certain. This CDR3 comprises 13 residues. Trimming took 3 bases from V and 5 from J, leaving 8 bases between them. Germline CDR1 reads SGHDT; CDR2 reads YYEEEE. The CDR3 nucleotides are TGTGCCAGCAGCTCCTTAGTAACCGGGGAGCTGTTTTTT. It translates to CASSSLVTGELFF. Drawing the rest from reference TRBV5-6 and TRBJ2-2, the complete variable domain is DAGVTQSPTHLIKTRGQQVTLRCSPKSGHDTVSWYQQALGQGPQFIFQYYEEEERQRGNFPDRFSGHQFPNYSSELNVNALLLGDSALYLCASSSLVTGELFFGEGSRLTVL.